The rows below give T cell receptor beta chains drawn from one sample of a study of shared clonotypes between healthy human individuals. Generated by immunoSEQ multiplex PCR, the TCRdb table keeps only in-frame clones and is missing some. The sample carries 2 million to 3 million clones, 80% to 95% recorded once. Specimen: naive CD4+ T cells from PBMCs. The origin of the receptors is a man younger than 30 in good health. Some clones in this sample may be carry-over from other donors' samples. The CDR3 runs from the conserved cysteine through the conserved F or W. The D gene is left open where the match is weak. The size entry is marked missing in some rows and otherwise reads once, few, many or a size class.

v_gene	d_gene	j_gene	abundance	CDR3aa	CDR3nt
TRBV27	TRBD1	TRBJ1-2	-	CASRPDRGYGYTF	TGTGCCAGCAGGCCCGACAGGGGCTATGGCTACACCTTC
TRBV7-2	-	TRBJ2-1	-	CASSLSPGSGLGQFF	TGTGCCAGCAGCTTAAGTCCGGGTTCCGGGCTGGGGCAGTTCTTC
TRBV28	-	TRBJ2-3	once	CASRAGIIDTQYF	TGTGCCAGCAGGGCGGGTATTATAGATACGCAGTATTTT
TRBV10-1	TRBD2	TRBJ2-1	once	CASSAVSSGFEQFF	TGCGCCAGCAGTGCTGTGTCTAGCGGGTTTGAGCAGTTCTTC
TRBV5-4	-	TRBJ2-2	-	CASSLRGMITGELFF	TGTGCCAGCAGCCTCCGAGGGATGATCACCGGGGAGCTGTTTTTT
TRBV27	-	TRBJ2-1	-	CASSLIIEGEQFF	TGTGCCAGCAGTTTAATCATTGAGGGCGAGCAGTTCTTC
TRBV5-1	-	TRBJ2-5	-	CASSLLPGQETQYF	TGCGCCAGCAGCTTGTTACCGGGACAAGAGACCCAGTACTTC
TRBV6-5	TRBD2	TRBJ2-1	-	CASSRSGSYNEQFF	TGTGCCAGCAGCCGAAGCGGGAGCTACAATGAGCAGTTCTTC
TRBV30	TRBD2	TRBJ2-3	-	CAWSAGLATDTQYF	TGTGCCTGGAGTGCGGGACTAGCCACAGATACGCAGTATTTT
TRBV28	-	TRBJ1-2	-	CASSLSTPKAWVSGGYTF	TGTGCCAGCAGTTTATCTACCCCGAAGGCCTGGGTTTCGGGCGGCTACACCTTC
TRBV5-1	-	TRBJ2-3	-	CASSFIGRSSTDTQYF	TGCGCCAGCAGCTTCATCGGCAGGTCTAGCACAGATACGCAGTATTTT
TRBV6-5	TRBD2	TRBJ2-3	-	CASSWTSGKSTDTQYF	TGTGCCAGCAGTTGGACTAGCGGGAAAAGCACAGATACGCAGTATTTT
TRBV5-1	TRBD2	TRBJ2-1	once	CASSLAPLAGGPHNEQFF	TGCGCCAGCAGCTTGGCCCCGCTAGCGGGAGGGCCCCACAATGAGCAGTTCTTC
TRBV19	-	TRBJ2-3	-	CASSVQGSTDTQYF	TGTGCCAGTAGTGTTCAGGGAAGCACAGATACGCAGTATTTT
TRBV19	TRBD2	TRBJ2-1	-	CASNPGGRAGNEQFF	TGTGCCAGTAACCCCGGCGGGAGGGCCGGGAATGAGCAGTTCTTC
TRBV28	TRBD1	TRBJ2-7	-	CASSSTGGISYEQYF	TGTGCCAGCAGTTCGACAGGGGGTATTAGCTACGAGCAGTACTTC
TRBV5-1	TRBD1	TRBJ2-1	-	CASSLSGQGQQFF	TGCGCCAGCAGCTTGTCGGGACAGGGTCAGCAGTTCTTC
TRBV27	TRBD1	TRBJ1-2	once	CASSLGQGNGYTF	TGTGCCAGCAGTTTAGGACAGGGGAACGGCTACACCTTC
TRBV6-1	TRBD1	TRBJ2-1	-	CASSLQGSSYNEQFF	TGTGCCAGCAGCCTACAGGGGAGCTCCTACAATGAGCAGTTCTTC
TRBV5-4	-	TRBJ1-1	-	CASSYSTGNTEAFF	TGTGCCAGCAGTTACTCAACGGGGAACACTGAAGCTTTCTTT
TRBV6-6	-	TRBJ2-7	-	CASSYSRQGISYEQYF	TGTGCCAGCAGTTACTCGAGGCAGGGGATCTCCTACGAGCAGTACTTC
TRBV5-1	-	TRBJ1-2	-	CASSFHTGGYTF	TGCGCCAGCAGCTTTCACACGGGAGGCTACACCTTC
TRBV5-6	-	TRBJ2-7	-	CASSLVISGWGTYEQYF	TGTGCCAGCAGCTTGGTAATCAGCGGGTGGGGGACCTACGAGCAGTACTTC
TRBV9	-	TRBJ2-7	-	CASSAEGLYEQYF	TGTGCCAGCAGCGCGGAGGGGCTCTACGAGCAGTACTTC
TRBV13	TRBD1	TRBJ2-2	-	CASSSRTGRTGELFF	TGTGCCAGCAGCTCAAGGACAGGGAGAACCGGGGAGCTGTTTTTT
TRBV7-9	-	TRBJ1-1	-	CASSLGRSNTEAFF	TGTGCCAGCAGCTTGGGACGGTCGAACACTGAAGCTTTCTTT
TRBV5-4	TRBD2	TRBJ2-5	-	CASSPIAGPQETQYF	TGTGCCAGCAGCCCGATAGCGGGGCCTCAAGAGACCCAGTACTTC
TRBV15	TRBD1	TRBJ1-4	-	CATSGTDRGNEKLFF	TGTGCCACCAGCGGGACAGACAGGGGGAATGAAAAACTGTTTTTT
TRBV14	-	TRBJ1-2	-	CASSQGTEYGYTF	TGTGCCAGCAGCCAAGGAACCGAGTATGGCTACACCTTC